The T cell receptor beta chain under discussion was sequenced for a study of T cell responses to AZD1222 COVID-19 vaccine. TCRdb's copy holds only in-frame clones and misses some; the assay was immunoSEQ multiplex PCR. Of about 42,000 clones in the sample, 70% to 90% were seen once. On this clone itself: Its target is unknown.

V gave up 5 bases and J gave up 7 bases; unmatched junction bases: 6. This CDR3 is 14 amino acids long. The germline gives CDR1 KGHDR, CDR2 SFDVKD. Findings of the study overall: Clonal diversity was possibly underestimated, and white British individuals and females predominated among donors. Nearly half of unique spike-specific TCRs reportedly avoided B.1.351 and B.1.1.7 mutated regions. Recipients of two AZD1222 doses showed rising Spike-specific TCR breadth and depth. Distributed over spike, vaccine-associated CD4 TCRs predominated at 160-218 and 743-854.

The TCR originated in an adult who received the AZD1222 COVID-19 vaccine. V is TRBV24-1 and J is TRBJ2-2, with 7 bases aligning to TRBD1. Sequences were derived from peripheral blood, sampled 28 days after the second AZD1222 dose. CDR3 bases: TGTGCCACCAGTGCGAACAGGGGTGTCGGGGAGCTGTTTTTT. Amino acid sequence: CATSANRGVGELFF.